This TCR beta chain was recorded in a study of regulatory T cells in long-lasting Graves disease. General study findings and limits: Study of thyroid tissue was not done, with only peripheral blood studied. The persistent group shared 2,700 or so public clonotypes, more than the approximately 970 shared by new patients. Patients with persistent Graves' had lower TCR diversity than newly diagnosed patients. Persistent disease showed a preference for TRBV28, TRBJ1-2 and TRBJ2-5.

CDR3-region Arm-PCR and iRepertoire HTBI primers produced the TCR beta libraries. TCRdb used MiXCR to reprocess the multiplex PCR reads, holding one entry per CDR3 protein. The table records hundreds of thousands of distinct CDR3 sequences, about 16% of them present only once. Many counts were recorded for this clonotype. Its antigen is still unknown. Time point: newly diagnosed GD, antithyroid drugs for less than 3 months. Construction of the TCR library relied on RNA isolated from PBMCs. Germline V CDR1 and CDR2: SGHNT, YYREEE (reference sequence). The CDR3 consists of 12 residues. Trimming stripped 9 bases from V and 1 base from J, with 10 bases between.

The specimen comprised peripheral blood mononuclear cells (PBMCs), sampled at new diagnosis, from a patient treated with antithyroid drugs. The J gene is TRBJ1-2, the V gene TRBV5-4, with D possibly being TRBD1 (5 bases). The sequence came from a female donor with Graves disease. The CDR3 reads CATLTDNYGYTF. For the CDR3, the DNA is TGTGCCACTTTGACAGATAACTATGGCTACACCTTC.